This T cell receptor (beta chain) was documented in a study of cytomegalovirus exposure and HLA in healthy donors. General observations from the study: It was in a later analysis that TCR association rates were seen to vary by HLA locus, highest for DRB1 and lowest for HLA-C.

Regarding this clone: Its antigen is as yet unknown.

Primers for the PCR totalled 60 Vbeta and 13 Jbeta. TCRdb's table, derived via immunoSEQ multiplex PCR, lists solely in-frame clones and lacks some. The sample has some 140,000 clones, 79% seen once; the top ten hold 0.9% to 1.2%. CDR1 and CDR2 (germline): KGHSH, LQKENI. V lost 2 bases, J lost 4 bases, and 7 bases stayed unmatched. The CDR3 sequence is 15 residues long. The clonotype was recovered from a male donor in good health and CMV-seronegative. Sequencing input: PBMCs. J is TRBJ1-1 and V is TRBV18; 7 nucleotides agree with TRBD1. CDR3 protein: CASSPTGTDVTEAFF. The CDR3 DNA sequence: TGTGCCAGCTCACCAACCGGGACAGATGTCACTGAAGCTTTCTTT.